One T cell receptor (beta chain) is described in this entry. The data originate from a study of blood T cell repertoires in COVID-19. Looking at the study overall: Acute and convalescent COVID-19 samples came from the United States, Italy and Spain.

In the original analysis: From reference gene primer amplification, estimates of nucleated cell counts were derived. Profiled with immunoSEQ multiplex PCR; TCRdb holds only in-frame clones, not every one. D and trimming come from the DNA, and the V and J calls and clone size come from that table. The table shows about 170,000 clones, with 80% to 85% occurring only once. Trimming shortened V by 6 bases and J by 0 bases, and 12 bases separated the two germline ends. The CDR3 extends over 16 amino acids. The chain joins TRBV23-1 to TRBJ2-6; D is undetermined. TRBV23-1 has ORF status, its function being uncertain. This clonotype was sampled from a human donor with acute or convalescent COVID-19. The donor label of this sample is uncertain. Sample: peripheral blood. CDR3 loop: CASRPPESSGANVLTF. The CDR3 coding sequence is TGCGCCAGCAGGCCCCCGGAGAGCTCTGGGGCCAACGTCCTGACTTTC.